This T cell receptor beta chain was captured by sequencing in a study of cytomegalovirus exposure and HLA in healthy donors. Overall study: In an earlier analysis, around 120 million unique TCR beta sequences were found from some 200 million T cells.

Both 60 Vbeta primers and 13 Jbeta primers went into the PCR. The assay was immunoSEQ multiplex PCR, and TCRdb's table has in-frame clones only and misses some. This table has 210,000 or so clones, around 78% appearing once. Turning to this clone: As yet, its antigen is unknown.

General study points: A later analysis linked a missense variant in DCLRE1C to the trimming of TCR beta V and J genes.

The CDR3 loop spans 14 amino acids. The V segment lost 2 bases and the J segment 8 bases; nucleotides outside the gene matches: 4. Germline assignment: CDR1 MNHNY and CDR2 SVGAGI (reference sequence). This chain connects TRBV6-6 to TRBJ1-4; 8 bases align to TRBD1. Sequencing was done on a sample of PBMCs. The clonotype was recovered from a boy aged 5-17 years in good health and CMV-seronegative. DNA of the CDR3: TGTGCCAGCAGTTACGACAGGGGATACGAAAAACTGTTTTTT. Its translation is CASSYDRGYEKLFF.